This TCR beta chain derives from a study of PD-1 blockade in classical Hodgkin lymphoma. Every one of the patients relapsed after autologous stem cell transplantation (brentuximab vedotin exposure was variable). Produced via immunoSEQ multiplex PCR; TCRdb's table is partial and in-frame only. The sample yields some 96,000 clones, approximately 92% seen once. Trimming took off 8 bases at V and 1 base at J, with 21 bases between the two ends. The CDR3 contains 17 residues. The V gene's germline CDR1 is SNHLY and CDR2 FYNNEI. The chain joins TRBV2 to TRBJ1-5; unclear D gene. Sequences were derived from peripheral blood mononuclear cells (PBMCs), sampled at baseline. The clonotype originates from a human donor with classical Hodgkin lymphoma. The CDR3: CASSKGPDPGSNQPQHF. CDR3 in DNA: TGTGCCAGCTCGAAGGGCCCTGACCCGGGGAGCAATCAGCCCCAGCATTTT.